This entry is about one T cell receptor (beta chain). Its antigen remains undetermined. Base qualities are not provided; no much larger clone lies one nucleotide away. The CDR3 starts with the cysteine, ends with the phenylalanine, and has 16 residues. The kept DNA is CDR3 alone, 48 bases in frame from the first base. V loses 4 bases of germline sequence and J loses 0 bases, and the interval between the two ends is 13 bases. The germline V gene (reference sequence) specifies LGHDT as CDR1 and YNNKEL as CDR2. This sample stems from a study of blood T cell repertoires in COVID-19 (dated by TCRdb to the early 2020s). For the study in its entirety: Collaborator samples came from the United States, Italy and Spain and covered acute and convalescent phases of COVID-19. The prospective study material was composed of cDNA or gDNA derived from T cells, B-cell-depleted T cells, or PBMCs. Subjects who had been exposed to COVID-19, were actively infected with it, or had recovered from it provided the deeply sampled blood TCRbeta repertoires that made up the dataset. A freely available public database, intended as a resource for researchers studying the immune response to SARS-CoV-2, is where the repertoires were released. Samples were obtained from the ongoing ImmuneRACE study (first 160 participants) and from about 1,300 subjects provided by 6 global collaborators. Nearly every sample came with metadata listing a de-identified subject ID, COVID-19 status, age in years and sex. HLA class I and class II types, where available, came from metadata supplied by the sample provider rather than from assay-based typing. The paper as a whole reports these results and caveats: Clinical and demographic metadata were provided uncurated, with the amount varying by source and participant.

The immunoSEQ Assay, a bias-controlled multiplex PCR, was used to amplify TCRbeta CDR3 regions from genomic DNA. In the paper's pipeline: The number of nucleated cells in each sample was estimated from the amplification of reference gene primers within the assay. To quantify the absolute abundance of each unique TCRbeta CDR3 rearrangement, sequence reads were collapsed and filtered. For each sample, productive Simpson clonality was calculated as the square root of Simpson's diversity index over productive rearrangements. TCRdb stores this immuneACCESS table with in-frame sequences only. Part of the clones is absent; in the studies checked, under half of the shortfall reflects unresolved V genes, and no reason is known for the rest. That table supplies the V and J calls and clone size; D and trimming were determined from the DNA. Counted in this sample were roughly 50,000 clones; around 85% of them appeared once. The ten biggest clones cover around 3.2% of the sample.

Whole blood was collected in K2EDTA tubes by collaborating institutions according to the institutions' own protocols. Collaborator samples were shipped for TCRbeta analysis as frozen whole blood, isolated PBMCs, or DNA extracted from either sample type. This chain is built from TRBV3-1 (or the pseudogene TRBV3-2) and TRBJ1-3; confidence is insufficient to name the D gene. Sample: peripheral blood. The clonotype was recovered from a woman of 80 years or more with acute or convalescent COVID-19. The CDR3 in this case is CASSLNTAFSGNTIYF. The nucleotide sequence is given as TGTGCCAGCAGCCTCAACACAGCCTTCTCTGGAAACACCATATATTTT.